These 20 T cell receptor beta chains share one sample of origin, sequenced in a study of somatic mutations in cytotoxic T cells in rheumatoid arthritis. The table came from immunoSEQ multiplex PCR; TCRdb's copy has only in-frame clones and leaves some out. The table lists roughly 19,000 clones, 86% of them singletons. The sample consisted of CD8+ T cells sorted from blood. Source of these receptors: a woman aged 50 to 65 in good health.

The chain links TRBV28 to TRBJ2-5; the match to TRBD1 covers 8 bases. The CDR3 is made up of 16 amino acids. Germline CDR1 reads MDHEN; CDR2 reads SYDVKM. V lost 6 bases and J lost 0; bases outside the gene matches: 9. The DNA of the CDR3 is TGTGCCAGCAGCTTAACAGGGGGACTGGACCAAGAGACCCAGTACTTC. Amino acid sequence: CASSLTGGLDQETQYF. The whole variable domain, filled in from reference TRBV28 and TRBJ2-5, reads DVKVTQSSRYLVKRTGEKVFLECVQDMDHENMFWYRQDPGLGLRLIYFSYDVKMKEKGDIPEGYSVSREKKERFSLILESASTNQTSMYLCASSLTGGLDQETQYFGPGTRLLVL.

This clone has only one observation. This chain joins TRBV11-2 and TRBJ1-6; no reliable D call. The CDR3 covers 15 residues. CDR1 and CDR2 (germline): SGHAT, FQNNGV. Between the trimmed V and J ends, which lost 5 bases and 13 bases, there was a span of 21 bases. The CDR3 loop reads CASSGDAAGPVPLHF. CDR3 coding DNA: TGTGCCAGCAGCGGCGATGCTGCGGGCCCCGTGCCCCTCCACTTT.

This CDR3 reads CSAEDSPADEQFF. The CDR3 DNA sequence: TGCAGCGCCGAAGACTCCCCTGCGGATGAGCAGTTCTTC. The rearrangement uses TRBV29-1 and TRBJ2-1; D call uncertain. V lost 7 bases, J lost 8 bases, and 18 bases lay in between. The CDR3 loop spans 13 amino acids. Germline CDR1 reads SQVTM; CDR2 reads ANQGSEA.

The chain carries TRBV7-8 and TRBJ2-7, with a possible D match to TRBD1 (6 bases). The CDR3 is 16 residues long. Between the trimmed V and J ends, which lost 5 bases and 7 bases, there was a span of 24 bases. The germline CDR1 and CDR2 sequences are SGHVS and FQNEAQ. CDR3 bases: TGTGCCAGCAGCCCCTACCTACAGGGACGGTTGTCGGAGCAGTACTTC. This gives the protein CASSPYLQGRLSEQYF.

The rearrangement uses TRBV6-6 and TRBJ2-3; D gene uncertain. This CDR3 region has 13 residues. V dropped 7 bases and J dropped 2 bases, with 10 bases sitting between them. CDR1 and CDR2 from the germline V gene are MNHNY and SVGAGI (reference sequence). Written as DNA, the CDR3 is TGTGCCAGCACTTCGGCGGACACAGATACGCAGTATTTT. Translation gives CASTSADTDTQYF.

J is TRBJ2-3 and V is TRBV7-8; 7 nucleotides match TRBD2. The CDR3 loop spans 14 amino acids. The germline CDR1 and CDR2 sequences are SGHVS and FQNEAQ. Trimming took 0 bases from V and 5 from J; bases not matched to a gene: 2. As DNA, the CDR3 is TGTGCCAGCAGCTTAGCTACGGGAGGAGATACGCAGTATTTT. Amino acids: CASSLATGGDTQYF.

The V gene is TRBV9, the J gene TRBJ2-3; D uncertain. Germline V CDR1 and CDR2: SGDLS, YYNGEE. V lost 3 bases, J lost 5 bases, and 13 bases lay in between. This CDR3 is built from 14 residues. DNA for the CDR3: TGTGCCAGCAGCGCGGACGGCTGGGAAGATACGCAGTATTTT. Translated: CASSADGWEDTQYF. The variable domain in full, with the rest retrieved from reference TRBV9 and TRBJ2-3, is DSGVTQTPKHLITATGQRVTLRCSPRSGDLSVYWYQQSLDQGLQFLIQYYNGEERAKGNILERFSAQQFPDLHSELNLSSLELGDSALYFCASSADGWEDTQYFGPGTRLTVL.

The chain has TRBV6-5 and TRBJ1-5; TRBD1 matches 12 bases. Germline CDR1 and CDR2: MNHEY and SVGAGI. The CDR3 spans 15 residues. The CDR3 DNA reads TGTGCTGTCGGTCGAGGGACAGGGGGCCATCAGCCCCAGCATTTT. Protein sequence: CAVGRGTGGHQPQHF.

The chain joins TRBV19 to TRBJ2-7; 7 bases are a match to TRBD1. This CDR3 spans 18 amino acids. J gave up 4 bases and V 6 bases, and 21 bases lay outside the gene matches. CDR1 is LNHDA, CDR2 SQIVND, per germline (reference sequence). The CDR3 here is CASSDRGQAEHLTYEQYF. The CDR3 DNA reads TGTGCCAGTAGCGACAGAGGACAGGCCGAACATCTAACTTACGAGCAGTACTTC.

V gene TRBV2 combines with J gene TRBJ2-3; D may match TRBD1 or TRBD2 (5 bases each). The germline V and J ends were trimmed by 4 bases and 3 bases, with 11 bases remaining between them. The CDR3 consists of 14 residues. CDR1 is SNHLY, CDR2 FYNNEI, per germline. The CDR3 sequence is CASSAVGVTDTQYF. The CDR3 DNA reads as TGTGCCAGCAGTGCGGTGGGGGTAACAGATACGCAGTATTTT.

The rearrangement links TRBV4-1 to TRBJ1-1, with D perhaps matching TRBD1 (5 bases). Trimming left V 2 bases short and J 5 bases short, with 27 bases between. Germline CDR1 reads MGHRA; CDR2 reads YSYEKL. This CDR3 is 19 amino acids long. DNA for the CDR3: TGCGCCAGCAGCCAACAGGAAGGGCGGGCAAGGGGAACGGAAACTGAAGCTTTCTTT. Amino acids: CASSQQEGRARGTETEAFF.

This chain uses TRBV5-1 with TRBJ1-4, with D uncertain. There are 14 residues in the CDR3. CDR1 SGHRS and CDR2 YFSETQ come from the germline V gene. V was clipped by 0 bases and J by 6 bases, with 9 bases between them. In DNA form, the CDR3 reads TGCGCCAGCAGCTTGGAAGGTACTGATGAAAAACTGTTTTTT. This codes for CASSLEGTDEKLFF.

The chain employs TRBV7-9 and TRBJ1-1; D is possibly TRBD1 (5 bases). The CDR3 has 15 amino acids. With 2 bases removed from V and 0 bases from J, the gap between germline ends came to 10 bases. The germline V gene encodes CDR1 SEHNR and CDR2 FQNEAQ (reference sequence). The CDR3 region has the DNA TGTGCCAGCAGCTTACCAGACAGAGTGAACACTGAAGCTTTCTTT. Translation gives CASSLPDRVNTEAFF.

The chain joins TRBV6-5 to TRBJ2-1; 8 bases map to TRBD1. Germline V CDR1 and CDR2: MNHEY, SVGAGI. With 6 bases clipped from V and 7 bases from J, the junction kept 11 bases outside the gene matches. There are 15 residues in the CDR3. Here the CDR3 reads CASSSDRGLGNEQFF. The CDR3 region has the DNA TGTGCCAGCAGCTCAGACAGGGGCCTAGGGAATGAGCAGTTCTTC.

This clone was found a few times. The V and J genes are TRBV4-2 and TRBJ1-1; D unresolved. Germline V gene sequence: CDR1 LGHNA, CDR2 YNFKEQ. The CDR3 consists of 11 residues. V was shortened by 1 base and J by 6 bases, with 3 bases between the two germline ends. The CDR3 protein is CASSQGPEAFF. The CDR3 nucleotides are TGTGCCAGCAGCCAAGGTCCTGAAGCTTTCTTT.

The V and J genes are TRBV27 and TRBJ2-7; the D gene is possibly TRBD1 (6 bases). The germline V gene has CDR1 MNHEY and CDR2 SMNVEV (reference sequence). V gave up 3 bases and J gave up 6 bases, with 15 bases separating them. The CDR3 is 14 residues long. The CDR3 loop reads CASSFSGTISEQYV. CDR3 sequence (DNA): TGTGCCAGCAGTTTCTCCGGGACAATCAGCGAGCAGTACGTC.

The DNA for the CDR3 is TGTGCCAGCAGTAGCGACGCCTACGAGCAGTACTTC. Protein sequence: CASSSDAYEQYF. This chain links TRBV7-9 with TRBJ2-7, with a possible D match to TRBD2 (5 bases). This CDR3 region has 12 residues. Germline V gene lookup returns CDR1 SEHNR and CDR2 FQNEAQ (reference sequence). V lost 6 bases to trimming and J lost 2 bases, with 8 bases between them.

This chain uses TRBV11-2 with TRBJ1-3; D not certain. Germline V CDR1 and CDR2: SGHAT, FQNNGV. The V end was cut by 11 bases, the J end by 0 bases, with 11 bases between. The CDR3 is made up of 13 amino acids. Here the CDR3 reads CACPTDSGNTIYF. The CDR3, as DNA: TGTGCCTGTCCGACGGACTCTGGAAACACCATATATTTT.

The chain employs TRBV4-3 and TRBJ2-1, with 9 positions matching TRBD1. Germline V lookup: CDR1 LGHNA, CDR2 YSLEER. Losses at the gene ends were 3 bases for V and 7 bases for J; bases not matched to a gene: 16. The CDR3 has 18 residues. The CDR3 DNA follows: TGCGCCAGCAGCCAGGGAGGCGGAGGGGACAGGGCGGGAAATGAGCAGTTCTTC. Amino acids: CASSQGGGGDRAGNEQFF.

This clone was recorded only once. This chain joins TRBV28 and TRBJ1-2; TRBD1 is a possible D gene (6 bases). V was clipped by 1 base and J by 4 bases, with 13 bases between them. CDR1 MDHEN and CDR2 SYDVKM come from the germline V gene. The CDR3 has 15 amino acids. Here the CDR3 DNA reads TGTGCCAGCAGTTTATTACGAGGACAGAGCTATGGCTACACCTTC. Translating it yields CASSLLRGQSYGYTF.